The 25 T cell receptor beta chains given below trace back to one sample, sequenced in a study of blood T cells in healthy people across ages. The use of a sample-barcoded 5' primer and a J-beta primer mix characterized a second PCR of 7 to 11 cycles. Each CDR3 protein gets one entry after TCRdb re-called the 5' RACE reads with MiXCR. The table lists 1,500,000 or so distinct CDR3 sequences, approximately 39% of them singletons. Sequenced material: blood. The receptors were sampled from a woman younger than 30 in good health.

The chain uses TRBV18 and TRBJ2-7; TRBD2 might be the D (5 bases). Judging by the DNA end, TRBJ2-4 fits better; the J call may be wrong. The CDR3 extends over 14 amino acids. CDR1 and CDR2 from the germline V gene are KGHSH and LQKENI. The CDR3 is CASSPSAAASIQYF. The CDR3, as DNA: TGTGCCAGCTCACCATCAGCGGCGGCTAGCATTCAGTACTTC.

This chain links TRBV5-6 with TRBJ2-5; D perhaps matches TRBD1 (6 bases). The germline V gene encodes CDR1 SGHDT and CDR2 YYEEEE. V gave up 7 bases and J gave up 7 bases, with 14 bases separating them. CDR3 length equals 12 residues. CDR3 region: CASQVPGVTQYF. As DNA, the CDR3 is TGTGCCAGCCAAGTACCAGGGGTGACCCAGTACTTC.

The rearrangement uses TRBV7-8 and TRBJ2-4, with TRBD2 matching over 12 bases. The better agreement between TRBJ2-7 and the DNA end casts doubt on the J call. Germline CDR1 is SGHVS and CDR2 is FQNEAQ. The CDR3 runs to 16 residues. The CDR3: CASSLRLAGVYYEQYF. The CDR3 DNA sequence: TGTGCCAGCAGCCTCCGACTAGCGGGAGTCTACTACGAGCAGTACTTC.

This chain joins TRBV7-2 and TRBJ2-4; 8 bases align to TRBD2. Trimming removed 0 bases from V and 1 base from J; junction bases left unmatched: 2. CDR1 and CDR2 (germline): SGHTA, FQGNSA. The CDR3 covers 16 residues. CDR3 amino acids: CASSLAGGAAKNIQYF. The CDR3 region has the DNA TGTGCCAGCAGCTTAGCCGGGGGGGCCGCCAAAAACATTCAGTACTTC.

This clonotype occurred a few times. CDR3: CASSKTGIEQFF. In DNA form, the CDR3 reads TGTGCCAGCAGTAAAACAGGGATAGAGCAGTTCTTC. The chain couples TRBV6-5 to TRBJ2-1, with a possible D match to TRBD1 (6 bases). The germline V and J ends were trimmed by 5 bases and 10 bases, with 12 bases remaining between them. Germline V gene lookup returns CDR1 MNHEY and CDR2 SVGAGI. The CDR3 totals 12 residues.

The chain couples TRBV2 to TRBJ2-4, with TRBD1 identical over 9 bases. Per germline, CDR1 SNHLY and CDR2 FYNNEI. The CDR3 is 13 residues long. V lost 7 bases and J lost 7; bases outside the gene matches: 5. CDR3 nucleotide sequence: TGTGCCAGCAACGGACAGGGGCTCAACATTCAGTACTTC. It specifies CASNGQGLNIQYF.

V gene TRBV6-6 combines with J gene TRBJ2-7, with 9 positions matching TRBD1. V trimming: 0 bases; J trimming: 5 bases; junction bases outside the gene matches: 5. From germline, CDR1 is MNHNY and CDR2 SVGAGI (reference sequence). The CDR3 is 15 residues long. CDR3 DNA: TGTGCCAGCAGTTACTCCTGGACAGGGGACCACGAGCAGTACTTC. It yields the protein CASSYSWTGDHEQYF.

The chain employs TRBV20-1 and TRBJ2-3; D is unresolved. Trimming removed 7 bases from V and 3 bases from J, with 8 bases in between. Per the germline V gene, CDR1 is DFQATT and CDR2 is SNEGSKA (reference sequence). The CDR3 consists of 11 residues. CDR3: CSGSSTDTQYF. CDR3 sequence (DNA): TGCAGTGGGTCGAGTACAGATACGCAGTATTTT.

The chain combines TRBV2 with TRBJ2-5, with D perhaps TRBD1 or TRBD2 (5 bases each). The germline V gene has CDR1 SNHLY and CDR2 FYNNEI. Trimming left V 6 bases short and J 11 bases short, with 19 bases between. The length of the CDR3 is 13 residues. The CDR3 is CASRLQSRGEQYF. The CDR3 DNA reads TGTGCCAGCAGACTCCAGTCCCGAGGGGAGCAGTACTTC.

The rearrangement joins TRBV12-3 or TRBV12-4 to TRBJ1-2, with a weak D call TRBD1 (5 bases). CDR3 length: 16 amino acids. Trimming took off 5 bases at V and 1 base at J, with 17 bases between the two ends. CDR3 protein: CASSTLARGVNYGYTF. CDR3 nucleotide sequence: TGTGCCAGCAGTACGCTCGCGAGGGGCGTTAACTATGGCTACACCTTC.

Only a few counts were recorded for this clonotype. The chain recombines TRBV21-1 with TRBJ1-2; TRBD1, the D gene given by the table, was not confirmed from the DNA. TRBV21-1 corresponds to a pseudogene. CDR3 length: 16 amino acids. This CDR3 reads CASTPGRPGGLYGYTF. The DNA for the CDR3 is TGTGCCAGCACCCCTGGTCGGCCAGGGGGACTATATGGCTACACCTTC.

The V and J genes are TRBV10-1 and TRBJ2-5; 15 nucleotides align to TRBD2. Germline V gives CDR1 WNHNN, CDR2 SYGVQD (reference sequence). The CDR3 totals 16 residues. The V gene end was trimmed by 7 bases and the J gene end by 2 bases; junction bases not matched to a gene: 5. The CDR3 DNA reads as TGCGCCAGCAAAGGGACTAGCGGGGGGCCTCAAGAGACCCAGTACTTC. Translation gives CASKGTSGGPQETQYF.

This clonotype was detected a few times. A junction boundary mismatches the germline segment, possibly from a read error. The CDR3 sequence is CAGSLAGYNEQFF. In DNA form, the CDR3 reads TGTGCCGGCAGCTTAGCGGGATACAATGAGCAGTTCTTC. The V gene is TRBV7-2, the J gene TRBJ2-1; TRBD2 matches at 8 bases. The germline gives CDR1 SGHTA, CDR2 FQGNSA. The CDR3 has 13 amino acids.

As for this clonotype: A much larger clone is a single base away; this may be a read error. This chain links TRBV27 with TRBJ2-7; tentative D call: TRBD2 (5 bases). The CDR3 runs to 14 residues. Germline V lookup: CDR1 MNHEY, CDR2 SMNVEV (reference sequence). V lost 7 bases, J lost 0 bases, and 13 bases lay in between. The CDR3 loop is CASMRVILSYEQYF. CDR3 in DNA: TGTGCCAGCATGAGGGTGATCCTCTCCTACGAGCAGTACTTC.

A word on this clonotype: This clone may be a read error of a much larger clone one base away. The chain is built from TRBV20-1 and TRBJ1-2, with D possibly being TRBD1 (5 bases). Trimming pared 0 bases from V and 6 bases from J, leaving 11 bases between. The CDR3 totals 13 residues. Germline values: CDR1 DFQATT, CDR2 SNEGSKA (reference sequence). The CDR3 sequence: CSARDPDSHGYTF. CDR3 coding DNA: TGCAGTGCTAGAGATCCCGACAGCCATGGCTACACCTTC.

The CDR3 here is CASSFRGGSPYEQYF. Here the CDR3 DNA reads TGCGCCAGCAGCTTTCGGGGTGGGTCGCCCTACGAGCAGTACTTC. J is TRBJ2-7 and V is TRBV5-1, with a possible D match to TRBD2 (5 bases). CDR1 and CDR2 (germline): SGHRS, YFSETQ. Trimming pared 2 bases from V and 2 bases from J, leaving 14 bases between. This CDR3 spans 15 amino acids.

CDR3 bases: TGTGCCAGCATTTCGCGAGCTGGGGCCAACGTCCTGACTTTC. As protein: CASISRAGANVLTF. The J gene is TRBJ2-6, the V gene TRBV2; D is unclear. The germline V gene encodes CDR1 SNHLY and CDR2 FYNNEI. V was clipped by 7 bases and J by 2 bases, with 9 bases between them. The CDR3 is 14 residues long.

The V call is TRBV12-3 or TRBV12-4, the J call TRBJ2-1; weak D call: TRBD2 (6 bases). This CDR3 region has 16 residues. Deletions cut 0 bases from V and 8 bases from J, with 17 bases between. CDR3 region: CASSLAPRLRGDEQFF. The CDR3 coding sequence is TGTGCCAGCAGTTTAGCCCCCAGGCTGCGGGGCGATGAGCAGTTCTTC.

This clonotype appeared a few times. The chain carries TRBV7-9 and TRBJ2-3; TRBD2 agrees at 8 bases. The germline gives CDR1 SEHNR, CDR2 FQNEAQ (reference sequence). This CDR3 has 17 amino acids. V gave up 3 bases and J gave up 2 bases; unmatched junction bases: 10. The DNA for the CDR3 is TGTGCCAGCAGCTTCCCGGGACTAGGGGCCTTCACAGATACGCAGTATTTT. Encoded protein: CASSFPGLGAFTDTQYF.

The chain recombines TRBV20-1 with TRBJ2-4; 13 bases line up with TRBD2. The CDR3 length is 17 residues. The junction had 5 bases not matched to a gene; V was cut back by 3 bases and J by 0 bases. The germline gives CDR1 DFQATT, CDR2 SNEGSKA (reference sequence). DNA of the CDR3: TGCAGTGCTAGGACTAGCGGGAGGAGACTAGCCAAAAACATTCAGTACTTC. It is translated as CSARTSGRRLAKNIQYF.

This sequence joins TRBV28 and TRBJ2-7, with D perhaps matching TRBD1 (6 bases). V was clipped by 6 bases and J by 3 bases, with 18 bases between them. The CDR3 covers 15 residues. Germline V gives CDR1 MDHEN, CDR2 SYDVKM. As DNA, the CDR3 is TGTGCCAGCAGGCACCAGGGGACGGGCTACTACGAGCAGTACTTC. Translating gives CASRHQGTGYYEQYF.

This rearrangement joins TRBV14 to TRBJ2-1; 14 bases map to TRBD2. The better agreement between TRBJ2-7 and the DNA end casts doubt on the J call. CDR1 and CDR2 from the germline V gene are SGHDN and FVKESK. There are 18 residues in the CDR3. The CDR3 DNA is TGTGCCAGCAGCCATCCCGGGACTAGCGGGAGTACGAGCAATGAGCAGTACTTC. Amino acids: CASSHPGTSGSTSNEQYF.

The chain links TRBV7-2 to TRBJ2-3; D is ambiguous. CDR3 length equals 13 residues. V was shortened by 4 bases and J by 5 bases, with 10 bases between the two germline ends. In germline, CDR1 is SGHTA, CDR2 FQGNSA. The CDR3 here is CASSYMAGDTQYF. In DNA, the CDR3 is TGTGCCAGCAGCTACATGGCCGGAGATACGCAGTATTTT.

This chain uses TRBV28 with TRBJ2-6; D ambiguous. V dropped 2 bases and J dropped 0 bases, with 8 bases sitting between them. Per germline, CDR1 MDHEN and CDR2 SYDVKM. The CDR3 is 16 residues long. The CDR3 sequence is CASSLRAYSGANVLTF. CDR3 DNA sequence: TGTGCCAGCAGTTTACGGGCCTACTCTGGGGCCAACGTCCTGACTTTC.

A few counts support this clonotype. The CDR3 spells CASSLLVSNTGELFF. The CDR3 region has the DNA TGTGCCAGCAGCTTACTTGTGTCGAACACCGGGGAGCTGTTTTTT. The genes are TRBV11-2 and TRBJ2-2; D is undetermined. The length of the CDR3 is 15 residues. Per germline, CDR1 SGHAT and CDR2 FQNNGV. Deletions cut 2 bases from V and 0 bases from J, with 7 bases between.